This T cell receptor beta chain was recorded in a study of blood T cell repertoires in COVID-19. About the research overall: Whether acute or convalescent, the COVID-19 samples came from the United States, Italy and Spain. Nucleic acid was either cDNA or gDNA, and it came from T cells, B-cell-depleted T cells, or PBMCs.

Original handling: Nucleated cell number was recorded as an estimate derived from reference gene primer amplification. Clones were sequenced by immunoSEQ multiplex PCR, and TCRdb holds only the in-frame ones, with some missing. The V and J calls and clone size were taken over from that table, and D and trimming were inferred from the DNA. The sample includes hundreds of thousands of clones, roughly 88% of them seen just once. Followed longitudinally, the Seattle patients had been enrolled during active infection. The CDR3 spans 16 residues. Germline V gene lookup returns CDR1 SGDLS and CDR2 YYNGEE. Trimming at V came to 2 bases and at J to 0 bases, leaving 4 bases not matched to a gene.

This sequence joins TRBV9 and TRBJ2-2; 7 bases fit TRBD1. The sample was peripheral blood. This sequence originates from a woman in her 30s with COVID-19, enrolled during active disease. CDR3 sequence (DNA): TGTGCCAGCAGCGTCCGGACAGGTGCGAACACCGGGGAGCTGTTTTTT. It is translated as CASSVRTGANTGELFF. Variable domain in full (rest from reference TRBV9 and TRBJ2-2): DSGVTQTPKHLITATGQRVTLRCSPRSGDLSVYWYQQSLDQGLQFLIQYYNGEERAKGNILERFSAQQFPDLHSELNLSSLELGDSALYFCASSVRTGANTGELFFGEGSRLTVL.